The present entry profiles one TCR beta chain with its context. Its antigen specificity is not known. No base quality values were provided; no much bigger clone lies one nucleotide off. V drops 0 bases and J drops 7 bases, leaving 9 bases in between. CDR1 and CDR2 were assigned from the germline V gene as LGHNA and YSLEER. The CDR3 numbers 14 residues from cysteine through phenylalanine. Only CDR3 DNA is held: 42 bases, read in frame from base 1. This entry belongs to a study of identical twins (dated by TCRdb to between 2015 and 2016). Background for the entire study: TCR alpha and beta repertoires from monozygotic twins, unrelated adults of various ages and cord blood were deep-sequenced to test whether fetal clonotypes persist. To rule out contamination, the twin experiments were replicated at different times with different library preparation protocols.

Every donor in the study was a healthy Caucasian. Three pairs of female monozygotic twins, all aged about 18 to 29 years, made up the twin cohort. Positive isolation kits from Invitrogen were used to isolate CD4+ and CD8+ T cell populations. The paper's findings and limits, for the study overall: Excess twin sharing in beta out-of-frame sequences was weaker because fewer shared sequences lowered the signal-to-noise ratio. Recombination models systematically underestimated out-of-frame TCR alpha sharing in monozygotic twins but agreed with sharing between unrelated individuals. Abundant cord blood beta clonotypes carried fewer insertions; young adult naive repertoires showed a weaker similar trend, while memory repertoires showed none. Conclusions relied on cross-sectional statistical analysis, since the same donors could not be followed over many years. Zero-insertion analyses could be partly confounded by invariant T cells such as MAIT and iNKT, though diverse VJ usage argued against such confounding for most clonotypes. Compared with coincidental sharing between unrelated individuals, out-of-frame TCR alpha sequences shared between twins had an excess of sequences with low generation probability.

Receptors were amplified or captured by 5' RACE. Sequencing took place on an Illumina HiSeq 2000. A universal primer binding site was introduced by template switching, and a unique molecular identifier was present in the final cDNA, enabling accurate counting of TCR cDNA molecules. Specific primers in the conserved constant-segment region were used to synthesize first-strand cDNA for the TCR alpha and beta chains. To control for contamination, every cDNA library carried two barcodes: a SMART-Mk sample barcode plus Illumina barcodes. TruSeq adapter sequences, together with Illumina sample barcodes, were added in two successive PCR steps. The TCR alpha and beta cDNA libraries were sequenced on the Illumina HiSeq platform using custom primers. On the authors' methods: Unique molecular identifiers were extracted from raw reads with MiGEC, and CDR3 positions were determined with MiXCR. Recombination models were inferred per individual with the repgenHMM and IGoR tools using an EM algorithm. The tcR package in R was used for shared clonotype analysis, with sharing normalized by the product of cloneset sizes. Out-of-frame nonproductive sequences were analyzed to study raw recombination free of thymic and clonal selection effects. The public reads were quality trimmed at Q25 with fastp and then assembled into clones with MiXCR by TCRdb, keeping productive beta chains. Identical CDR3 proteins give one entry, which carries the most common genes and DNA. The V and J calls come from TCRdb's annotation, not from the publication. This sample is represented by approximately 250,000 distinct CDR3 sequences; 5% to 7% of them were singletons. Roughly 14% of the sample is in the top ten clones.

The sample was also reused in another study, on T cells expressing NK-cell markers. The second investigation adds: Roughly 8 donors provided sorted CD3+CD56+NKG2C+, CD3+CD56+NKG2C- and CD3+CD56-NKG2C+ T-cell subsets, whose TCR beta-chain repertoires were profiled. Most of the eight sequenced donors were HCMV-seropositive and one was HCMV-seronegative. To restrict sorting to alphabetaTCR-expressing T cells, an anti-gammadeltaTCR antibody was added in several experiments. In six donors, the dominant CD3+CD56+NKG2C+ clonotypes were found to rank among the top 10 CD8+ clonotypes and to make up about 1.0-7.5% of CD8+ T cells. Those dominant clonotypes were again the most abundant among CD3+CD56-NKG2C+ cells in a few donors, at about 28.3-65%. Whether the expanded NKG2C-expressing T cell clones were specific for HCMV antigens was left unclear. The eight sequenced donors were randomly selected healthy volunteers, three men and five women. HCMV serostatus was determined by detecting HCMV-specific IgG in serum with a commercial ELISA kit. Reads were demultiplexed and grouped by UMI with MIGEC, and clonotypes were assembled and quantified with MiTCR. To exclude erroneous sequences, any TCR cDNA sequence not supported by at least two reads was discarded. The tcR package was used for downstream repertoire analysis, with clonotypes matched between fractions based on CDR3 nucleotide sequence plus V segment. VDJmatch was used to annotate antigen specificity against VDJdb, with one amino acid substitution allowed in CDR3.

This receptor chain uses TRBV4-3 and TRBJ2-2; no confident D gene assignment can be made. This receptor was identified in a woman aged 18-30 years in good health. The sample taken for sequencing was CD8+ T cells sorted from blood. The CDR3 sequence is CASSQDQSIGELFF. In nucleotides, the sequence is TGCGCCAGCAGCCAAGATCAAAGTATCGGGGAGCTGTTTTTT.